These 5 T cell receptor beta chains originate from one sample sequenced in a study of cytomegalovirus exposure and HLA in healthy donors. Libraries were prepared by immunoSEQ multiplex PCR; TCRdb keeps only in-frame clonotypes and omits some of them. There are about 240,000 clones in the sample; more than 75% occur only once, and around 1.2% lies in the top ten. Material for sequencing was PBMCs. The receptors here all came from a woman in her twenties or thirties in good health and CMV-seropositive.

The chain is built from TRBV27 and TRBJ2-7, with D unclear. V was shortened by 6 bases and J by 0 bases, with 12 bases between the two germline ends. CDR3 length equals 14 residues. Looked up from germline, CDR1 is MNHEY and CDR2 is SMNVEV (reference sequence). The CDR3 DNA reads TGTGCCAGCAGCGCAGGTGGGCCCTCCTACGAGCAGTACTTC. Amino acids: CASSAGGPSYEQYF.

The chain uses TRBV4-2 and TRBJ2-3; D unclear. Trimming removed 4 bases at V and 9 bases at J, with 26 bases between. Germline CDR1 is LGHNA and CDR2 is YNFKEQ. This CDR3 comprises 17 residues. CDR3 amino acids: CASSPFEDSDRIFTQYF. The CDR3 DNA reads TGTGCCAGCAGCCCATTCGAGGATTCCGACCGTATCTTCACGCAGTATTTT.

The rearrangement uses TRBV11-2 and TRBJ2-1, with TRBD2 identical over 7 bases. Germline CDR1 SGHAT, CDR2 FQNNGV. J was trimmed by 5 bases and V by 5 bases; bases with no gene match: 15. The length of the CDR3 is 17 residues. CDR3 protein: CASSPTGGSYTDNEQFF. In DNA form, the CDR3 reads TGTGCCAGCAGCCCCACTGGCGGGAGTTATACGGACAATGAGCAGTTCTTC. Full variable domain (missing parts from reference TRBV11-2 and TRBJ2-1): EAGVAQSPRYKIIEKRQSVAFWCNPISGHATLYWYQQILGQGPKLLIQFQNNGVVDDSQLPKDRFSAERLKGVDSTLKIQPAKLEDSAVYLCASSPTGGSYTDNEQFFGPGTRLTVL.

This CDR3 reads CASSLSLAGDFTDTQYF. CDR3 DNA: TGTGCCAGCAGTTTATCATTAGCGGGAGATTTCACAGATACGCAGTATTTT. The J gene is TRBJ2-3, the V gene TRBV28; 9 positions match TRBD2. Germline V gene sequence: CDR1 MDHEN, CDR2 SYDVKM. The CDR3 runs 17 residues. V shed 1 base, J shed 2 bases, and the junction held 7 bases outside the gene matches.

The chain is built from TRBV29-1 and TRBJ2-7; 8 nucleotides match TRBD1. CDR1 and CDR2 (germline): SQVTM, ANQGSEA. The trim removed 2 bases at V and 2 bases at J, leaving 5 bases unmatched. This CDR3 contains 14 residues. The CDR3, as DNA: TGCAGCGTTGAATGGACAGGGAATCCCTACGAGCAGTACTTC. This gives the protein CSVEWTGNPYEQYF.